Listed here are 6 T cell receptor beta chains from one sample, sequenced in a study of graft-versus-host responses after intestinal transplantation (dated by TCRdb to about 2021). Receptor amplification or capture employed the immunoSEQ multiplex PCR assay. Not all clones reach the TCRdb copy of this immuneACCESS table, which keeps in-frame sequences only. Checked studies attribute under half of the gap to unresolved V genes and leave the rest unexplained. Recorded for this sample are fewer than 95,000 clones; about 92% of them occurred a single time. The biggest ten clones account for 1.5% to 2.5% of the sample. In light of the paper, this sample's time point label describes: cells obtained before transplantation from donor or recipient. Which antigens these TCRs recognize remains unknown. The source was unstimulated CD8+ T cells sorted from spleen or lymph node cells, collected before intestinal transplant. The source of these receptors is a human donor who received an intestinal transplant.

V gene TRBV4-3 combines with J gene TRBJ2-7; D may be TRBD2 (6 bases). Trimming removed 2 bases at V and 7 bases at J, with 9 bases between. CDR1 LGHNA and CDR2 YSLEER come from the germline V gene. This CDR3 region has 12 residues. The CDR3 nucleotides read TGCGCCAGCAGCCAATCAAGCGGGGAGCAGTACTTC. It is translated as CASSQSSGEQYF.

This sequence joins TRBV7-9 and TRBJ2-1; TRBD1 matches at 7 bases. Germline trimming cut 2 bases from V and 5 bases from J; bases unmatched to any gene: 12. Germline CDR1 SEHNR, CDR2 FQNEAQ (reference sequence). The CDR3 is 17 residues long. CDR3 nucleotides: TGTGCCAGCAGCTTAACCCCAGGGGGTAGTATTGACAATGAGCAGTTCTTC. As protein: CASSLTPGGSIDNEQFF. The full variable domain, completed using reference TRBV7-9 and TRBJ2-1, is DTGVSQNPRHKITKRGQNVTFRCDPISEHNRLYWYRQTLGQGPEFLTYFQNEAQLEKSRLLSDRFSAERPKGSFSTLEIQRTEQGDSAMYLCASSLTPGGSIDNEQFFGPGTRLTVL.

This clone showed up just a few times. The rearrangement joins TRBV5-8 to TRBJ1-5, with a tentative D call TRBD1 (5 bases). CDR3 length equals 17 residues. CDR1 and CDR2 from the germline V gene are SGHTS and YDEGEE. V gave up 0 bases and J gave up 5 bases, with 18 bases separating them. DNA of the CDR3: TGTGCCAGCAGCTTGGTTGTTGCAGGGTTGAAACATCAGCCCCAGCATTTT. It encodes CASSLVVAGLKHQPQHF.

The genes are TRBV27 and TRBJ2-7; no reliable D call. Looked up from germline, CDR1 is MNHEY and CDR2 is SMNVEV (reference sequence). The V end was cut by 8 bases, the J end by 0 bases, with 11 bases between. There are 13 residues in the CDR3. The chain's CDR3 is CASGQANSYEQYF. For the CDR3, the DNA is TGTGCCAGCGGCCAGGCCAACTCCTACGAGCAGTACTTC.

This clone is a singleton in its sample. This chain links TRBV7-9 with TRBJ2-3; TRBD1 aligns across 7 bases. The CDR3 runs to 16 residues. V was clipped by 5 bases and J by 3 bases; unmatched bases: 11. CDR1 SEHNR and CDR2 FQNEAQ come from the germline V gene (reference sequence). This chain's CDR3 is CASSPARGTETDTQYF. The CDR3 region has the DNA TGTGCCAGCAGCCCCGCAAGGGGGACAGAGACAGATACGCAGTATTTT. The whole variable domain, filled in from reference TRBV7-9 and TRBJ2-3, reads DTGVSQNPRHKITKRGQNVTFRCDPISEHNRLYWYRQTLGQGPEFLTYFQNEAQLEKSRLLSDRFSAERPKGSFSTLEIQRTEQGDSAMYLCASSPARGTETDTQYFGPGTRLTVL.

This sequence joins TRBV10-1 and TRBJ2-3, with TRBD1 matching 8 bases. The CDR3 loop spans 16 amino acids. Looked up from germline, CDR1 is WNHNN and CDR2 is SYGVQD (reference sequence). The V and J ends lost 4 bases and 0 bases, in that order; junction bases with no gene match: 6. CDR3 amino acids: CASSAWGQESTDTQYF. The CDR3 bases are TGCGCCAGCAGTGCCTGGGGACAGGAAAGCACAGATACGCAGTATTTT.